These 10 T cell receptor beta chains were all obtained from the same sample, sequenced in a study of cytomegalovirus exposure and HLA in healthy donors. Both 60 Vbeta primers and 13 Jbeta primers went into the PCR. Assay used: immunoSEQ multiplex PCR; TCRdb lists only in-frame clones, some missing. Counted here are about 150,000 clones, 60% to 80% occurring once; the ten biggest clones make up about 0.66%. The sample consisted of PBMCs. The receptor set was obtained from a male donor in good health and CMV-seronegative.

Only one count was recorded for this clone. This chain uses TRBV7-2 with TRBJ1-2; D is undetermined. Per the germline V gene, CDR1 is SGHTA and CDR2 is FQGNSA. V was clipped by 1 base and J by 8 bases, with 11 bases between them. The CDR3 extends over 13 amino acids. The DNA of the CDR3 is TGTGCCAGCAGCTTAGTACAGCCTCCGGGCTACACCTTC. Translation: CASSLVQPPGYTF. Combining the CDR3 with reference TRBV7-2 and TRBJ1-2 gives the whole variable domain GAGVSQSPSNKVTEKGKDVELRCDPISGHTALYWYRQSLGQGLEFLIYFQGNSAPDKSGLPSDRFSAERTGGSVSTLTIQRTQQEDSAVYLCASSLVQPPGYTFGSGTRLTVV.

The V gene is TRBV7-2, the J gene TRBJ1-2; D might be TRBD1 (5 bases). The length of the CDR3 is 12 residues. V was trimmed by 3 bases and J by 7 bases, leaving 9 bases between them. Germline lookup yields CDR1 SGHTA and CDR2 FQGNSA. In DNA, the CDR3 is TGTGCCAGCAGCTTGTGGGGGGGTGGCTACACCTTC. Translating it yields CASSLWGGGYTF. Full variable domain (rest looked up from reference TRBV7-2 and TRBJ1-2): GAGVSQSPSNKVTEKGKDVELRCDPISGHTALYWYRQSLGQGLEFLIYFQGNSAPDKSGLPSDRFSAERTGGSVSTLTIQRTQQEDSAVYLCASSLWGGGYTFGSGTRLTVV.

This clone has only one observation. The chain combines TRBV2 with TRBJ1-5, with 8 positions matching TRBD1. CDR1 and CDR2 (germline): SNHLY, FYNNEI. Trimming took 8 bases from V and 7 from J; bases not matched to a gene: 4. This CDR3 has 12 amino acids. The CDR3 DNA follows: TGTGCCAGCGCGGGGACAGGCCAGCCCCAGCATTTT. Its protein is CASAGTGQPQHF.

This chain joins TRBV10-3 and TRBJ1-1; TRBD1 matches 8 bases. The CDR3 consists of 14 residues. The germline V gene encodes CDR1 ENHRY and CDR2 SYGVKD. Unmatched junction bases numbered 4, after V lost 0 bases and J lost 7 bases. The CDR3 DNA reads as TGTGCCATCAGTGAGTCCAGGGGGCGGAATGAAGCTTTCTTT. It codes for CAISESRGRNEAFF.

This sequence joins TRBV5-1 and TRBJ2-7; TRBD2 might be the D (6 bases). The germline V and J ends were trimmed by 3 bases and 0 bases, with 10 bases remaining between them. The CDR3 runs to 14 residues. CDR1 and CDR2 (germline): SGHRS, YFSETQ. CDR3 in amino acids: CASSSWTTSYEQYF. The CDR3 DNA reads TGCGCCAGCAGCTCCTGGACTACCTCCTACGAGCAGTACTTC.

The chain has TRBV20-1 and TRBJ1-3; D unresolved. There are 11 residues in the CDR3. Germline V gene data show CDR1 as DFQATT and CDR2 as SNEGSKA (reference sequence). In DNA form, the CDR3 reads TGCAGCGTACAAACTACAAACACCATATATTTT. Its protein is CSVQTTNTIYF.

The V call is TRBV6-4, the J call TRBJ1-1; tentatively, D is TRBD1 (6 bases). The CDR3 loop spans 13 amino acids. Germline V gene sequence: CDR1 MRHNA, CDR2 SNTAGT. With 6 bases removed from V and 7 bases from J, the gap between germline ends came to 15 bases. CDR3 nucleotides: TGTGCCAGCAGGGGGGCGTGGGGCATTGAAGCTTTCTTT. This gives the protein CASRGAWGIEAFF.

In regard to this clone: This same CDR3 is encoded by further DNA sequences in the sample. The DNA for the CDR3 is TGTGCCAGCAGTTGGACAGCCTACAATGAGCAGTTCTTC. Its translation is CASSWTAYNEQFF. V gene TRBV6-6 combines with J gene TRBJ2-1; TRBD1 is a possible D gene (6 bases). This CDR3 is built from 13 residues. Per germline, CDR1 MNHNY and CDR2 SVGAGI (reference sequence). V was cut by 4 bases and J by 2 bases, with 6 bases left in between.

This rearrangement joins TRBV6-6 to TRBJ1-2; 9 nucleotides align to TRBD1. Losses at the gene ends were 7 bases for V and 5 bases for J; bases not matched to a gene: 8. Per germline, CDR1 MNHNY and CDR2 SVGAGI (reference sequence). The length of the CDR3 is 14 residues. The CDR3 loop is CASIPQGAGYGYTF. CDR3 DNA sequence: TGTGCCAGCATCCCACAGGGGGCTGGTTATGGCTACACCTTC.

The chain combines TRBV14 with TRBJ2-1; tentative D call: TRBD1 (6 bases). The germline CDR1 and CDR2 sequences are SGHDN and FVKESK. This CDR3 region has 15 residues. Trimming stripped 5 bases from V and 4 bases from J, with 15 bases between. CDR3 protein: CASSVTGTIYNEQFF. The CDR3 bases are TGTGCCAGCAGCGTAACCGGGACAATTTACAATGAGCAGTTCTTC. The complete variable domain, with remaining parts taken from reference TRBV14 and TRBJ2-1, reads EAGVTQFPSHSVIEKGQTVTLRCDPISGHDNLYWYRRVMGKEIKFLLHFVKESKQDESGMPNNRFLAERTGGTYSTLKVQPAELEDSGVYFCASSVTGTIYNEQFFGPGTRLTVL.